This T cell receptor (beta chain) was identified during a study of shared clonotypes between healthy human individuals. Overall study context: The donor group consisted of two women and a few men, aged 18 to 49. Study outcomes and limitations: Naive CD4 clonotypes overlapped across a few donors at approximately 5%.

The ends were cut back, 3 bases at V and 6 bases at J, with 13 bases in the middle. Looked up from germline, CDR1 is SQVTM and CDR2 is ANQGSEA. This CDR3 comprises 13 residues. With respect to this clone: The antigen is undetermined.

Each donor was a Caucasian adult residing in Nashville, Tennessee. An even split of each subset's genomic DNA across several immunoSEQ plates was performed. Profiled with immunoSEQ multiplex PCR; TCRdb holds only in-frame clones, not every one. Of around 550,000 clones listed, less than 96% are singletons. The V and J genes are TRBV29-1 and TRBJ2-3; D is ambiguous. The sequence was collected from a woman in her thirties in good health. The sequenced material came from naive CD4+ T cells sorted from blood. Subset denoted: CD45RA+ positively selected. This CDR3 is CSVDLTIGDTQYF. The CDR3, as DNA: TGCAGCGTTGACCTAACGATCGGCGATACGCAGTATTTT.